This TCR beta chain was obtained from a study of blood T cell repertoires in COVID-19. Whole-study context: The United States, Italy and Spain provided the acute and convalescent COVID-19 samples.

The CDR3 loop spans 19 amino acids. CDR1 is MNHEY and CDR2 is SMNVEV in the germline V gene (reference sequence). The ends were cut back, 4 bases at V and 4 bases at J, with 25 bases in the middle. Data came from immunoSEQ multiplex PCR; TCRdb stores just in-frame clones and leaves some out. Found here are 250,000 to 350,000 clones, approximately 84% of them singletons; the top ten hold 1.4% to 1.5%. The chain couples TRBV27 to TRBJ2-2, with D perhaps TRBD2 (6 bases). Material for sequencing was peripheral blood. This clonotype originated in a human donor with COVID-19, enrolled during active disease. The donor label of this sample is uncertain. CDR3 coding DNA: TGTGCCAGCAGTTATATGCGGGGAAGGGTCGGGGTGAGCACCGGGGAGCTGTTTTTT. Translation gives CASSYMRGRVGVSTGELFF.